This TCR beta chain was found in a study of cytomegalovirus exposure and HLA in healthy donors. Of note for this clone: What it binds is unknown.

Overall study results and limits: Donor immune exposure was known only as CMV serostatus. TCR sequences were mostly rare, though some public TCRs occurred in many donors. Roughly uniform sequencing depth across donors was assumed, possibly incorrectly.

PCR employed 60 Vbeta and 13 Jbeta primers. Sequencing was performed with immunoSEQ multiplex PCR; in TCRdb, only in-frame clones are kept and a portion is missing. The top ten hold more than 15% of the sample, which has 80,000 to 100,000 clones, over 55% seen once. The CDR3 sequence is 14 residues long. CDR1 is LGHNA and CDR2 is YSLEER in the germline V gene. The V and J ends lost 4 bases and 8 bases, in that order; junction bases with no gene match: 7. The source material was PBMCs. This chain joins TRBV4-3 and TRBJ2-1; 8 nucleotides agree with TRBD1. This TCR was recovered from a woman aged 18-29 years in good health and CMV-seropositive. Written as DNA, the CDR3 is TGCGCCAGCAGCCTTCGACAGGGGCTTGATGAGCAGTTCTTC. Encoded protein: CASSLRQGLDEQFF.